A selection of T cell receptor beta chains follows, all from one sample in a study of OX40 agonist ivuxolimab in advanced cancers. Sequencing was performed with immunoSEQ multiplex PCR; in TCRdb, only in-frame clones are kept and a portion is missing. The sample contains 35,000 or so clones, more than 75% of which appear only once. The sample in question was CD4+ or CD8+ T cells sorted from blood, obtained in a trial of the OX40 agonist ivuxolimab. These receptors were obtained from an adult with an advanced solid tumor such as melanoma, head and neck, liver or kidney cancer. Both conserved end residues are part of each CDR3. Each record gives: D gene, V gene, clone size, J gene, CDR3 protein, CDR3 DNA. A D gene is named only where the DNA matches it firmly. Expanded clones get a size class; other rows say once, few or many, or leave the size out.

>TRBD1|TRBV4-2|few|TRBJ1-1
CASSPATGGLNTEAFF
TGTGCCAGCAGCCCAGCTACAGGGGGCTTGAACACTGAAGCTTTCTTT
>.|TRBV27|.|TRBJ2-7
CASSPFQGYEQYF
TGTGCCAGCAGTCCGTTCCAGGGCTACGAGCAGTACTTC
>TRBD2|TRBV7-9|.|TRBJ2-5
CASSSWERGVQETQYF
TGTGCCAGCAGCTCGTGGGAGCGGGGGGTCCAAGAGACCCAGTACTTC
>.|TRBV19|.|TRBJ1-2
CASSPRWDGYGYTF
TGTGCCAGTAGTCCTAGGTGGGACGGCTATGGCTACACCTTC
>.|TRBV2|once|TRBJ1-1
CASVTGGMNTEAFF
TGTGCCAGCGTCACGGGGGGAATGAACACTGAAGCTTTCTTT
>.|TRBV25-1|once|TRBJ1-1
CASSEAAGVLNTEAFF
TGTGCCAGCAGTGAAGCGGCAGGGGTTTTGAACACTGAAGCTTTCTTT
>TRBD1|TRBV28|.|TRBJ1-1
CASSFFNRGRDTEAFF
TGTGCCAGCAGTTTTTTTAACAGGGGGCGGGACACTGAAGCTTTCTTT
>.|TRBV5-4|.|TRBJ1-1
CASSSDDYLGAFF
TGTGCCAGCAGTTCTGACGACTACCTAGGAGCTTTCTTT
>.|TRBV27|.|TRBJ1-1
CASSLSWQSLNTEAFF
TGTGCCAGCAGTTTATCCTGGCAGAGCCTGAACACTGAAGCTTTCTTT
>TRBD1|TRBV2|.|TRBJ1-1
CASGGNRQGVVDTEAFF
TGTGCCAGCGGGGGGAATCGGCAGGGGGTAGTAGACACTGAAGCTTTCTTT
>.|TRBV5-4|once|TRBJ2-7
CASSFGVGGSEQYF
TGTGCCAGCAGCTTCGGAGTGGGGGGCTCCGAGCAGTACTTC
>.|TRBV6-4|.|TRBJ2-7
CASSDSPAGEDEQYF
TGTGCCAGCAGTGACTCCCCGGCAGGGGAGGACGAGCAGTACTTC
>TRBD2|TRBV4-1|.|TRBJ2-1
CASSQTSGDYNEQFF
TGCGCCAGCAGCCAAACTAGCGGGGACTACAATGAGCAGTTCTTC
>TRBD2|TRBV30|.|TRBJ2-7
CAWERGTAGRPYEQYF
TGTGCCTGGGAGCGGGGGACGGCGGGGCGGCCCTACGAGCAGTACTTC
>.|TRBV29-1|.|TRBJ2-3
CSVDETGRADTQYF
TGCAGCGTTGATGAGACAGGGAGGGCAGATACGCAGTATTTT
>.|TRBV4-1|once|TRBJ2-3
CASSQDKPGDTQYF
TGCGCCAGCAGCCAAGATAAGCCTGGAGATACGCAGTATTTT
>.|TRBV2|once|TRBJ1-2
CASRRGGPYGYTF
TGTGCCAGCAGAAGGGGGGGCCCCTATGGCTACACCTTC
>.|TRBV27|.|TRBJ2-2
CASSFWGNTGELFF
TGTGCCAGCAGTTTTTGGGGAAACACCGGGGAGCTGTTTTTT
>.|TRBV30|.|TRBJ1-2
CAWISGAANYGYTF
TGTGCCTGGATCTCCGGAGCCGCTAACTATGGCTACACCTTC
>.|TRBV5-1|.|TRBJ1-2
CASSPSRSAGYGYTF
TGCGCCAGCAGCCCTTCCAGGAGCGCAGGGTATGGCTACACCTTC
>.|TRBV7-9|.|TRBJ2-5
CASSAPMGSEETQYF
TGTGCCAGCAGCGCCCCGATGGGTTCGGAAGAGACCCAGTACTTC
>.|TRBV7-2|once|TRBJ1-2
CARNGGANYGYTF
TGTGCCAGAAACGGGGGGGCTAACTATGGCTACACCTTC
>.|TRBV4-1|.|TRBJ2-3
CASRRTRESTDTQYF
TGCGCCAGCAGACGGACCAGGGAGAGTACAGATACGCAGTATTTT
>TRBD1|TRBV4-3|few|TRBJ2-1
CASSQGPGQPNNEQFF
TGCGCCAGCAGCCAGGGGCCGGGACAGCCAAACAATGAGCAGTTCTTC
>.|TRBV4-2|.|TRBJ1-1
CASSQDLGSDTEAFF
TGTGCCAGCAGCCAAGATCTAGGGTCGGACACTGAAGCTTTCTTT
>.|TRBV27|.|TRBJ2-5
CASSLLSRLGVAETQYF
TGTGCCAGCAGTTTATTATCACGTCTGGGGGTGGCAGAGACCCAGTACTTC
>TRBD2|TRBV2|.|TRBJ2-3
CATLGTSGSTDTQYF
TGTGCCACCCTAGGGACTAGCGGTAGCACAGATACGCAGTATTTT
>TRBD1|TRBV6-5|.|TRBJ1-1
CASRPISQGYTEAFF
TGTGCCAGCAGACCGATCTCACAGGGGTACACTGAAGCTTTCTTT
>.|TRBV15|.|TRBJ1-4
CATSRARTGVSNEKLFF
TGTGCCACCAGCAGAGCCCGCACGGGGGTGTCTAATGAAAAACTGTTTTTT
>.|TRBV7-9|.|TRBJ2-7
CASSPGRKYEQYF
TGTGCCAGCAGCCCGGGACGGAAGTACGAGCAGTACTTC
>.|TRBV19|many|TRBJ1-5
CASSVTMGAEPQHF
TGTGCCAGTAGCGTAACAATGGGGGCTGAGCCCCAGCATTTT
>.|TRBV4-1|.|TRBJ2-3
CASSQENSPNTQYF
TGCGCCAGCAGCCAAGAAAATAGCCCAAATACGCAGTATTTT
>TRBD1|TRBV6-5|.|TRBJ2-5
CASRGTDSNQETQYF
TGTGCCAGCAGGGGGACAGATAGCAACCAAGAGACCCAGTACTTC
>.|TRBV9|few|TRBJ1-1
CASSLGGMNTEAFF
TGTGCCAGCAGCCTCGGGGGTATGAACACTGAAGCTTTCTTT
>.|TRBV2|.|TRBJ2-1
CATSFGEQFF
TGTGCCACCTCATTTGGGGAGCAGTTCTTC
>.|TRBV27|.|TRBJ1-2
CASSLSNPGNYGYTF
TGTGCCAGCAGTTTATCGAATCCCGGGAACTATGGCTACACCTTC
>.|TRBV19|.|TRBJ1-5
CAKPMSGEHF
TGTGCCAAGCCCATGTCGGGGGAACATTTT
>.|TRBV5-1|.|TRBJ1-4
CASSLNSGREVNEKLFF
TGCGCCAGCAGCTTAAACTCAGGGCGGGAAGTTAATGAAAAACTGTTTTTT
>.|TRBV7-9|.|TRBJ1-4
CASSLGSNEKLFF
TGTGCCAGCAGCTTAGGGTCTAATGAAAAACTGTTTTTT
>TRBD1|TRBV4-3|.|TRBJ1-4
CASSRSVSDRDEKLFF
TGCGCCAGCAGCCGTTCCGTGTCTGACAGGGATGAAAAACTGTTTTTT
>.|TRBV2|.|TRBJ2-1
CASRASGSSYNEQFF
TGTGCCAGCAGGGCGAGCGGAAGCTCCTACAATGAGCAGTTCTTC
>.|TRBV19|.|TRBJ2-7
CASSGLGLYSYEQYF
TGTGCCAGTAGTGGTTTGGGACTCTACTCCTACGAGCAGTACTTC
>TRBD2|TRBV6-6|.|TRBJ2-1
CASSYSMLAGGQQFF
TGTGCCAGCAGTTACTCGATGCTAGCGGGGGGTCAGCAGTTCTTC
>TRBD1|TRBV6-5|.|TRBJ2-1
CASSPGGNEQFF
TGTGCCAGCAGTCCAGGGGGAAATGAGCAGTTCTTC